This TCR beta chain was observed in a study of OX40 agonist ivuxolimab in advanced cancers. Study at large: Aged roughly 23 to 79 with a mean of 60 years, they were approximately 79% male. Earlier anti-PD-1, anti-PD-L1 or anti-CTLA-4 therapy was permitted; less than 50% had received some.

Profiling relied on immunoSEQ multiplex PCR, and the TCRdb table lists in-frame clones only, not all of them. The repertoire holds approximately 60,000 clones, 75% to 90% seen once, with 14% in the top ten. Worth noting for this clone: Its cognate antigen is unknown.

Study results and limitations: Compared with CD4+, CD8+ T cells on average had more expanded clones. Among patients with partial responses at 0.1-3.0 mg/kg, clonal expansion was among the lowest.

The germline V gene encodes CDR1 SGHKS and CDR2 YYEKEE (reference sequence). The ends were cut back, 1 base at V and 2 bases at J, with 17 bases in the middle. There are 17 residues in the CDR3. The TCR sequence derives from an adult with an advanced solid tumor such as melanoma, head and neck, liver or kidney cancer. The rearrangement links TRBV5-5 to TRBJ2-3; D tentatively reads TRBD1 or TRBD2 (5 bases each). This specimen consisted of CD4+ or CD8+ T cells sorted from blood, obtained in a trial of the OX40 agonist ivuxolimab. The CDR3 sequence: CASSLIGTFSNTDTQYF. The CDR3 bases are TGTGCCAGCAGCTTGATAGGGACCTTTTCCAACACAGATACGCAGTATTTT.